The 24 T cell receptor beta chains below all came from one sample that was sequenced in a study of blood T cell repertoires in COVID-19. Profiled with immunoSEQ multiplex PCR; TCRdb holds only in-frame clones, not every one. The data contain 350,000 to 400,000 clones, roughly 88% of them singletons. Input material: PBMCs or T cells enriched from blood (not recorded which). All receptors come from a woman in her twenties or thirties with acute COVID-19.

The chain joins TRBV5-1 to TRBJ2-5, with TRBD2 matching 8 bases. From germline, CDR1 is SGHRS and CDR2 YFSETQ. The CDR3 consists of 16 residues. The J segment lost 4 bases and the V segment lost 4 bases, leaving 12 bases of the junction unmatched. In DNA, the CDR3 is TGCGCCAGCAGCCCCGGGGTCCGGGGGGGCAGAGAGACCCAGTACTTC. Protein sequence: CASSPGVRGGRETQYF.

The chain carries TRBV5-1 and TRBJ2-5; the match to TRBD2 covers 10 bases. The CDR3 consists of 15 residues. The ends lost 2 bases at V and 5 bases at J; junction bases unmatched: 6. Germline values: CDR1 SGHRS, CDR2 YFSETQ. The CDR3 sequence is CASSFSGGIVETQYF. The DNA of the CDR3 is TGCGCCAGCAGCTTTAGCGGGGGGATCGTTGAGACCCAGTACTTC.

The chain carries TRBV2 and TRBJ1-1, with D possibly TRBD1 on 6 matching bases. Trimming pared 1 base from V and 1 base from J, leaving 7 bases between. Germline assignment: CDR1 SNHLY and CDR2 FYNNEI. The CDR3 consists of 14 residues. The CDR3 DNA follows: TGTGCCAGCAGTGAAGGGACAGCGAACACTGAAGCTTTCTTT. Amino acids: CASSEGTANTEAFF.

This clone was found once. V gene TRBV6-5 combines with J gene TRBJ1-1; D might be TRBD1 (5 bases). V dropped 4 bases and J dropped 1 base, with 16 bases sitting between them. CDR1 is MNHEY, CDR2 SVGAGI, per germline. The CDR3 is 16 amino acids. The DNA for the CDR3 is TGTGCCAGCAGTTCGACGCGTCGGGGGAAGAACACTGAAGCTTTCTTT. Its protein product is CASSSTRRGKNTEAFF.

J is TRBJ1-2 and V is TRBV5-1; TRBD1 is a possible D gene (5 bases). CDR3 length equals 13 residues. Trimming removed 2 bases at V and 8 bases at J, with 13 bases between. Germline CDR1 and CDR2: SGHRS and YFSETQ. Here the CDR3 DNA reads TGCGCCAGCAGCTTTCAGGGTTCGCACGGCTACACCTTC. Its translation: CASSFQGSHGYTF.

This clone occurred once. This chain links TRBV3-1 (or the pseudogene TRBV3-2) with TRBJ1-2; D may be TRBD1 (5 bases). Germline V lookup: CDR1 LGHDT, CDR2 YNNKEL (reference sequence). Trimming cost V 1 base and J 8 bases, with 11 bases left between them. This CDR3 spans 13 amino acids. In DNA, the CDR3 is TGTGCCAGCAGCCAAGTTGACAGAGGCGGCTACACCTTC. It encodes CASSQVDRGGYTF.

V is TRBV5-4 and J is TRBJ2-5; D possibly corresponds to TRBD1 (6 bases). Germline assignment: CDR1 SGHNT and CDR2 YYREEE (reference sequence). V lost 1 base and J 3 bases, leaving 16 bases between the germline ends. The CDR3 consists of 16 residues. In nucleotides, the CDR3 is TGTGCCAGCAGCTTGCGAGTTTTGGGGGCTAAAGAGACCCAGTACTTC. This codes for CASSLRVLGAKETQYF.

This chain joins TRBV12-5 and TRBJ1-4, with D possibly matching TRBD1 (5 bases). The germline V and J ends were trimmed by 0 bases and 7 bases, with 15 bases remaining between them. Germline values: CDR1 LGHNT, CDR2 FRNRAP. The CDR3 is 16 amino acids. The CDR3 nucleotides read TGTGCTAGTGGTTTGGTACCGGGGGAAATGGGTGAAAAACTGTTTTTT. Its translation is CASGLVPGEMGEKLFF.

The chain has TRBV7-3 and TRBJ1-6; 7 nucleotides line up with TRBD1. Germline V gene lookup returns CDR1 SGHTA and CDR2 FQGTGA. The CDR3 is 14 amino acids. The V gene end was trimmed by 6 bases and the J gene end by 7 bases; junction bases not matched to a gene: 6. This CDR3 is CASSLTGLNSPLHF. The CDR3 region has the DNA TGTGCCAGCAGTTTGACAGGGTTGAATTCACCCCTCCACTTT.

J is TRBJ1-2 and V is TRBV30; D not resolved. CDR1 is GTSNPN and CDR2 is SVGIG in the germline V gene (reference sequence). The CDR3 totals 11 residues. Trimming pared 4 bases from V and 6 bases from J, leaving 9 bases between. CDR3 coding DNA: TGTGCCTGGACGGCTAGCCATGGCTACACCTTC. Protein: CAWTASHGYTF.

The J gene is TRBJ2-1, the V gene TRBV7-2; 8 positions match TRBD1. Germline V CDR1 and CDR2: SGHTA, FQGNSA. V lost 4 bases and J lost 8; bases outside the gene matches: 7. The CDR3 runs to 14 residues. As DNA, the CDR3 is TGTGCCAGCAGCTCCGCGGACAGGGCCGATGAGCAGTTCTTC. This encodes CASSSADRADEQFF.

The gene calls are TRBV18 and TRBJ1-1; tentatively, D is TRBD1 (5 bases). CDR3 length equals 12 residues. Trimming took 6 bases from V and 7 from J, leaving 12 bases between them. The V gene's germline CDR1 is KGHSH and CDR2 LQKENI. CDR3 loop: CASSLGGDEAFF. The CDR3 DNA reads TGTGCCAGCTCTCTTGGGGGGGATGAAGCTTTCTTT.

This chain's CDR3 is CASSEVGSPTSDSYEQYF. The CDR3 DNA is TGTGCCAGCAGTGAAGTTGGGTCTCCAACTAGCGATTCCTACGAGCAGTACTTC. This rearrangement joins TRBV6-1 to TRBJ2-7, with TRBD2 identical over 7 bases. J was trimmed by 1 base and V by 1 base; bases with no gene match: 13. This CDR3 comprises 18 residues. CDR1 and CDR2 (germline): MNHNS, SASEGT.

The rearrangement joins TRBV5-1 to TRBJ2-2; a weak D match, TRBD1 (5 bases). Germline V gives CDR1 SGHRS, CDR2 YFSETQ. The CDR3 loop spans 14 amino acids. V was trimmed by 4 bases and J by 2 bases, leaving 9 bases between them. CDR3 nucleotides: TGCGCCAGCAGCGGGGCAACCAACACCGGGGAGCTGTTTTTT. Protein product: CASSGATNTGELFF.

CDR3 sequence (DNA): TGTGCCAGCAGTTACGTTGCGCAGGGGACCAAAAACATTCAGTACTTC. The encoded protein is CASSYVAQGTKNIQYF. The chain is built from TRBV6-2 or TRBV6-3 and TRBJ2-4; possibly TRBD1 for D (6 bases). The V end was cut by 2 bases, the J end by 2 bases, with 13 bases between. There are 16 residues in the CDR3. Germline CDR1 and CDR2: MNHEY and SVGEGT.

The chain joins TRBV10-2 to TRBJ2-7, with 7 bases fitting TRBD1. The CDR3 consists of 15 residues. After removal of 3 bases from V and 2 bases from J, the junction contained 7 bases not matched to a gene. Germline CDR1 reads WSHSY; CDR2 reads SAAADI. The DNA of the CDR3 is TGCGCCAGCAGTGACTATCGGACAGGCACCTACGAGCAGTACTTC. Translation: CASSDYRTGTYEQYF.

The CDR3: CASSGLTGRNTEAFF. The CDR3 nucleotides read TGTGCCAGCAGCGGGCTGACAGGGCGGAACACTGAAGCTTTCTTT. This chain links TRBV7-2 with TRBJ1-1; 7 nucleotides agree with TRBD1. The CDR3 extends over 15 amino acids. The V and J ends lost 5 bases and 1 base, in that order; junction bases with no gene match: 7. Germline V lookup: CDR1 SGHTA, CDR2 FQGNSA.

The chain recombines TRBV2 with TRBJ1-4, with D possibly TRBD1 on 6 matching bases. There are 17 residues in the CDR3. From germline, CDR1 is SNHLY and CDR2 FYNNEI. The V gene lost 6 bases and the J gene lost 0 bases, with 17 bases spanning the gap. Here the CDR3 DNA reads TGTGCCAGCAGCTGGGACACGACCGTCTCAACTAATGAAAAACTGTTTTTT. Translation: CASSWDTTVSTNEKLFF.

J is TRBJ2-3 and V is TRBV10-3; D possibly corresponds to TRBD2 (6 bases). Germline lookup yields CDR1 ENHRY and CDR2 SYGVKD. Trimming removed 6 bases at V and 4 bases at J, with 14 bases between. The CDR3 extends over 14 amino acids. CDR3 sequence: CAIRPGVLADTQYF. The DNA of the CDR3 is TGTGCCATCAGGCCGGGGGTTCTAGCAGATACGCAGTATTTT.

The chain joins TRBV4-3 to TRBJ1-6; D is ambiguous. The CDR3 sequence is 14 residues long. Germline CDR1 LGHNA, CDR2 YSLEER. Trimming pared 1 base from V and 9 bases from J, leaving 10 bases between. CDR3 coding DNA: TGCGCCAGCAGCCAAGTCTTAGAATCTTCACCCCTCCACTTT. Protein product: CASSQVLESSPLHF.

The chain combines TRBV19 with TRBJ2-7; 7 bases fit TRBD1. Trimming removed 5 bases from V and 4 bases from J; junction bases left unmatched: 8. In germline, CDR1 is LNHDA, CDR2 SQIVND (reference sequence). This CDR3 contains 14 residues. The CDR3 protein is CASSGRQGPYEQYF. For the CDR3, the DNA is TGTGCCAGTAGTGGGCGACAGGGTCCGTACGAGCAGTACTTC.

This sequence joins TRBV6-5 and TRBJ1-6; a weak D match, TRBD1 (6 bases). The CDR3 is 14 amino acids. Trimming pared 5 bases from V and 6 bases from J, leaving 11 bases between. In germline, CDR1 is MNHEY, CDR2 SVGAGI. The DNA for the CDR3 is TGTGCCAGCAGTCCCCGGGACATTAATTCACCCCTCCACTTT. Residues: CASSPRDINSPLHF.

The chain employs TRBV2 and TRBJ2-1; a possible D gene is TRBD2 (5 bases). The CDR3 length is 15 residues. With 6 bases removed from V and 0 bases from J, the gap between germline ends came to 12 bases. From germline, CDR1 is SNHLY and CDR2 FYNNEI. The chain's CDR3 is CASRVATSSYNEQFF. CDR3 coding DNA: TGTGCCAGCAGGGTAGCGACCAGCTCCTACAATGAGCAGTTCTTC.

The rearrangement links TRBV10-2 to TRBJ1-2; D might be TRBD1 (6 bases). This CDR3 spans 15 amino acids. V was clipped by 8 bases and J by 1 base, with 17 bases between them. The germline V gene encodes CDR1 WSHSY and CDR2 SAAADI. The CDR3, as DNA: TGCGCCAGCCTATCCAGGGGAAGCCTTAACTATGGCTACACCTTC. It is translated as CASLSRGSLNYGYTF.